This T cell receptor beta chain was recorded in a study of OX40 agonist ivuxolimab in advanced cancers. Using immunoSEQ multiplex PCR, the repertoire was profiled, and TCRdb retains in-frame clones only, with some absent. The sample comprises fewer than 130,000 clones, approximately 89% of which are singletons, and 0.25% to 0.3% rests with the top ten. The receptor's source is an adult with an advanced solid tumor such as melanoma, head and neck, liver or kidney cancer. The sample consisted of CD4+ or CD8+ T cells sorted from blood, taken in a trial of the OX40 agonist ivuxolimab.

CDR3 in amino acids: CASSQGTGIVETQYF. CDR3 DNA: TGTGCCAGCAGCCAGGGGACAGGGATCGTGGAGACCCAGTACTTC. This chain links TRBV5-8 with TRBJ2-5, with 9 bases matching TRBD1. This CDR3 spans 15 amino acids. With V trimmed by 4 bases and J by 5 bases, 9 bases remained unmatched. In germline, CDR1 is SGHTS, CDR2 YDEGEE. Supplemented by reference TRBV5-8 and TRBJ2-5, the full variable domain reads EAGVTQSPTHLIKTRGQQATLRCSPISGHTSVYWYQQALGLGLQFLLWYDEGEERNRGNFPPRFSGRQFPNYSSELNVNALELEDSALYLCASSQGTGIVETQYFGPGTRLLVL.